The sequence of this T cell receptor (beta chain) was determined in a study of vaccination and CD4 T cells after COVID-19. Across the study: A median of around 70 days (range 14 to 241) separated dose two from the taking of post-vaccine samples.

CDR3 size: 13 residues. In germline, CDR1 is DFQATT, CDR2 SNEGSKA (reference sequence). Trimming pared 6 bases from V and 4 bases from J, leaving 16 bases between. Sequencing of DNA taken from cultured CD4+ T cells relied on the Oncomine TCR Beta short-read assay. A single record per CDR3 protein comes from TCRdb applying MiXCR to the PCR reads. The sample lists approximately 8,100 distinct CDR3 sequences, around 66% occurring once. Treatment here: approximately 9-day PBMC culture with coronavirus spike peptide pools or control peptides (ViraFEST assay). Concerning this clonotype itself: The target antigen is unknown.

The J gene is TRBJ2-7, the V gene TRBV20-1; tentative D call: TRBD1 (7 bases). This TCR was recovered from a human donor with COVID-19. The source material was cultured CD4+ T cells from blood, sampled after SARS-CoV-2 vaccination. The CDR3 region is CSARDSERYEQYF. The CDR3 nucleotides read TGCAGTGCGCGGGACAGCGAGCGGTACGAGCAGTACTTC.